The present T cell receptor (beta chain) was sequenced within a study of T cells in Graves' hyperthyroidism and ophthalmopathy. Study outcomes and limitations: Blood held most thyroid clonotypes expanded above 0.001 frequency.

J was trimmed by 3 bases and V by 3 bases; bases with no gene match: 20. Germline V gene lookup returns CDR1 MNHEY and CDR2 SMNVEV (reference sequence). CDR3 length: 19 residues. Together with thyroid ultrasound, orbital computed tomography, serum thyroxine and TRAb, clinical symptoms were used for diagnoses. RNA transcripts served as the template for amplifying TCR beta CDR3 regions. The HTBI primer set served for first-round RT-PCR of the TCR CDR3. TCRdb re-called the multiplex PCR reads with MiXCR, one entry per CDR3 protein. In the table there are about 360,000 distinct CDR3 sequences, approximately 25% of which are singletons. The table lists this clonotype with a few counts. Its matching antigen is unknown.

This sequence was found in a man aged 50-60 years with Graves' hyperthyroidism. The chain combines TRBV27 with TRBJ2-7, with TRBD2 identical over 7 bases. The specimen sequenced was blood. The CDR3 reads CASSFKQSLAGGRVYEQYF. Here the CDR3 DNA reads TGTGCCAGCAGTTTCAAACAAAGTCTAGCAGGCGGGAGAGTCTACGAGCAGTACTTC.